These 10 T cell receptor beta chains came from one sample sequenced in a study of cytomegalovirus exposure and HLA in healthy donors. It was with 60 Vbeta and 13 Jbeta primers that the PCR ran. Generated by immunoSEQ multiplex PCR, the TCRdb table keeps only in-frame clones and is missing some. The sample yields approximately 150,000 clones, approximately 80% seen once. The sequenced material came from PBMCs. These receptor sequences come from a woman between 18 and 29 years old in good health and CMV-seropositive.

CDR3 nucleotides: TGTGCCATCAGTGAGGATCGCCAGGGTCAGCCCCAGCATTTT. Its protein product is CAISEDRQGQPQHF. This sequence joins TRBV10-3 and TRBJ1-5, with D possibly TRBD1 on 5 matching bases. V lost 2 bases and J lost 6, with 11 bases in between. Germline CDR1 ENHRY, CDR2 SYGVKD. The CDR3 is 14 residues long.

This clone was seen just once. The chain recombines TRBV30 with TRBJ2-1; 7 nucleotides match TRBD1. J gave up 12 bases and V 0 bases, and 17 bases lay outside the gene matches. The germline CDR1 and CDR2 sequences are GTSNPN and SVGIG (reference sequence). The CDR3 consists of 16 residues. The CDR3 loop reads CAWSVGVGTVQGRQFF. CDR3 nucleotide sequence: TGTGCCTGGAGTGTAGGGGTTGGGACAGTACAAGGTCGGCAGTTCTTC.

V usage is TRBV19 and J usage is TRBJ1-2; D is possibly TRBD1 (5 bases). The V gene lost 3 bases and the J gene lost 6 bases, with 11 bases spanning the gap. Germline CDR1 is LNHDA and CDR2 is SQIVND (reference sequence). The CDR3 has 13 residues. DNA for the CDR3: TGTGCCAGTAGTATGGGGCTCTCCCATGGCTACACCTTC. Translation gives CASSMGLSHGYTF.

This clone was detected only once. The CDR3 here is CATDKGRGVNTDTQYF. The CDR3, as DNA: TGTGCCACCGATAAAGGTCGGGGGGTTAACACAGATACGCAGTATTTT. V and J are TRBV7-9 and TRBJ2-3; 7 bases fit TRBD2. V was pared by 10 bases and J by 2 bases, with 15 bases of the junction left unmatched. Germline V gene lookup returns CDR1 SEHNR and CDR2 FQNEAQ (reference sequence). The CDR3 contains 16 residues.

This chain links TRBV7-9 with TRBJ1-5; D is unresolved. Germline lookup yields CDR1 SEHNR and CDR2 FQNEAQ (reference sequence). This CDR3 region has 17 residues. Between the trimmed V and J ends, which lost 4 bases and 0 bases, there was a span of 16 bases. This CDR3 is CASSSYRTGNSNQPQHF. CDR3 nucleotides: TGTGCCAGCAGCTCATACCGGACTGGAAATAGCAATCAGCCCCAGCATTTT.

The chain uses TRBV5-1 and TRBJ2-1, with TRBD2 matching over 15 bases. This CDR3 region has 17 residues. V lost 4 bases to trimming and J lost 7 bases; unmatched junction nucleotides: 9. Looked up from germline, CDR1 is SGHRS and CDR2 is YFSETQ. This chain's CDR3 is CASSHWTSGGAGNEQFF. The CDR3 bases are TGCGCCAGCAGCCACTGGACTAGCGGGGGGGCCGGAAATGAGCAGTTCTTC.

The V gene is TRBV5-1, the J gene TRBJ2-2; 9 positions agree with TRBD2. Per the germline V gene, CDR1 is SGHRS and CDR2 is YFSETQ. V lost 2 bases, J lost 3 bases, and 2 bases stayed unmatched. The CDR3 runs 15 residues. The CDR3 loop is CASSLVAGDTGELFF. The CDR3 DNA is TGCGCCAGCAGCTTAGTAGCGGGGGACACCGGGGAGCTGTTTTTT. The full variable domain, rest sourced from reference TRBV5-1 and TRBJ2-2, is KAGVTQTPRYLIKTRGQQVTLSCSPISGHRSVSWYQQTPGQGLQFLFEYFSETQRNKGNFPGRFSGRQFSNSRSEMNVSTLELGDSALYLCASSLVAGDTGELFFGEGSRLTVL.

The genes are TRBV14 and TRBJ1-2; 8 positions agree with TRBD1. The V gene end was trimmed by 5 bases and the J gene end by 6 bases; junction bases not matched to a gene: 11. This CDR3 has 15 amino acids. Germline V gives CDR1 SGHDN, CDR2 FVKESK. CDR3 protein: CASSGSGGAPDGYTF. The CDR3 DNA sequence: TGTGCCAGCAGCGGATCAGGGGGCGCCCCTGATGGCTACACCTTC. Full variable domain (remainder filled in from reference TRBV14 and TRBJ1-2): EAGVTQFPSHSVIEKGQTVTLRCDPISGHDNLYWYRRVMGKEIKFLLHFVKESKQDESGMPNNRFLAERTGGTYSTLKVQPAELEDSGVYFCASSGSGGAPDGYTFGSGTRLTVV.

The rearrangement links TRBV27 to TRBJ2-1, with D possibly TRBD1 on 6 matching bases. V lost 2 bases and J 5 bases, leaving 10 bases between the germline ends. The CDR3 is made up of 14 amino acids. The germline V gene has CDR1 MNHEY and CDR2 SMNVEV (reference sequence). For the CDR3, the DNA is TGTGCCAGCAGTTTAGGGACACCCAACAATGAGCAGTTCTTC. It codes for CASSLGTPNNEQFF.

V gene TRBV7-8 combines with J gene TRBJ1-1, with TRBD1 matching 7 bases. The V gene's germline CDR1 is SGHVS and CDR2 FQNEAQ. Losses at the gene ends were 1 base for V and 0 bases for J; bases not matched to a gene: 5. This CDR3 has 16 residues. CDR3 DNA: TGTGCCAGCAGCTTAGGGCAAGGGGGCCTGAACACTGAAGCTTTCTTT. Protein sequence: CASSLGQGGLNTEAFF.